A selection of T cell receptor beta chains follows, all from one sample in a study of shared clonotypes between healthy human individuals. The assay was immunoSEQ multiplex PCR, and TCRdb's table has in-frame clones only and misses some. Of about 1,500,000 clones in the sample, more than 95% were seen once. Sequenced input: naive CD4+ T cells sorted from blood. The source is a man aged 30 to 39 in good health. Both conserved end residues are part of each CDR3. The D gene is left open where the match is weak. Expanded clones are given a class, and other clones once, few, many or no size at all.

v_gene	j_gene	abundance	d_gene	CDR3aa	CDR3nt
TRBV7-2	TRBJ2-2	NA	NA	CASSLGHGELFF	TGTGCCAGCAGCTTAGGACATGGGGAGCTGTTTTTT
TRBV7-2	TRBJ2-3	NA	TRBD2	CASSLLGPGGLTDTQYF	TGTGCCAGCAGCTTACTCGGGCCGGGAGGACTGACAGATACGCAGTATTTT
TRBV6-1	TRBJ2-7	NA	TRBD1	CASSEWGQIYSF	TGTGCCAGCAGTGAATGGGGACAGATCTACTCTTTC
TRBV5-1	TRBJ2-2	NA	NA	CASSLDYLTGELFF	TGCGCCAGCAGCTTGGACTACCTCACCGGGGAGCTGTTTTTT
TRBV15	TRBJ1-3	NA	NA	CATSRGADRAGNTIYF	TGTGCCACCAGCAGAGGGGCTGATAGGGCTGGAAACACCATATATTTT
TRBV27	TRBJ1-2	NA	NA	CASSFDRATGYTF	TGTGCCAGCAGTTTCGACAGAGCAACGGGCTACACCTTC
TRBV27	TRBJ2-3	NA	TRBD2	CASSLLAGGLTDTQYF	TGTGCCAGCAGTTTACTAGCGGGAGGGCTCACAGATACGCAGTATTTT
TRBV19	TRBJ1-2	NA	NA	CASSIVDRGYTF	TGTGCCAGTAGTATAGTCGACAGGGGCTACACCTTC
TRBV27	TRBJ2-7	once	TRBD2	CASSQGLAGGSYEQYF	TGTGCCAGCAGTCAGGGACTAGCGGGAGGATCCTACGAGCAGTACTTC
TRBV27	TRBJ2-7	once	NA	CASSLSYEQYF	TGTGCCAGCAGTTTATCATACGAGCAGTACTTC
TRBV2	TRBJ2-7	NA	NA	CASSGSGGNYEQYF	TGTGCCAGCAGTGGTTCGGGCGGGAACTACGAGCAGTACTTC
TRBV15	TRBJ1-1	NA	NA	CATSVKSNTEAFF	TGTGCCACCAGCGTAAAATCAAACACTGAAGCTTTCTTT
TRBV30	TRBJ1-2	NA	TRBD1	CAWARGWRGYTF	TGTGCCTGGGCCAGGGGGTGGCGGGGCTACACCTTC
TRBV7-2	TRBJ2-1	NA	TRBD2	CASSLWLAGGGNEQFF	TGTGCCAGCAGCCTCTGGCTAGCGGGGGGGGGCAATGAGCAGTTCTTC
TRBV29-1	TRBJ2-5	once	NA	CSVARTVQETQYF	TGCAGCGTCGCGAGGACCGTCCAGGAGACCCAGTACTTC